Sequencing of this T cell receptor (beta chain) was carried out in a study of blood T cell repertoires in COVID-19. About the research overall: Donors in the United States, Italy and Spain gave samples during acute or convalescent COVID-19. The cDNA or gDNA used as material had been derived from T cells, B-cell-depleted T cells, or PBMCs.

V was pared by 6 bases and J by 1 base, with 13 bases between. The CDR3 extends over 15 amino acids. The germline V gene has CDR1 MNHEY and CDR2 SMNVEV (reference sequence). Those enrolled in Seattle joined during active infection and were followed longitudinally afterward. TCRdb's table, derived via immunoSEQ multiplex PCR, lists solely in-frame clones and lacks some. The sample lists 140,000 or so clones, around 79% occurring once. This sequence was found in a woman in her seventies with COVID-19, enrolled during active disease. The chain uses TRBV27 and TRBJ1-5; no definite D call. The material sequenced was peripheral blood. CDR3 bases: TGTGCCAGCAGAATTCACAGTACCAGCAATCAGCCCCAGCATTTT. Translated: CASRIHSTSNQPQHF.